This T cell receptor (beta chain) was recorded in a study of CD8 T cells in ankylosing spondylitis. Study-wide findings and caveats: In synovial fluid and blood from reactive arthritis, some motif variants were previously reported.

TCRdb processed the 5' RACE reads anew with MiXCR; each CDR3 protein has one entry. The data hold hundreds of thousands of distinct CDR3 sequences, with approximately 20% observed a single time. This clonotype occurred many times. Its antigen is as yet unknown. Sequencing was done on a sample of blood, either unsorted or a sorted T cell fraction (not recorded which). The receptor was isolated from a male donor with ankylosing spondylitis or in good health (not recorded which).

CDR3 residues: CASSGDGSNYGYTF. As DNA, the CDR3 is TGTGCCAGCAGTGGGGATGGTTCCAACTATGGCTACACCTTC. The chain joins TRBV3-1 to TRBJ1-2, with D unclear. The ends were cut back, 6 bases at V and 2 bases at J, with 13 bases in the middle. Germline loops: CDR1 LGHDT, CDR2 YNNKEL (reference sequence). This CDR3 contains 14 residues.